This T cell receptor (beta chain) was recovered during a study of T cell repertoires in cytomegalovirus infection. Study overall: CMV epitopes in the study were HLA-C-restricted (recently identified) and HLA-B-restricted (well studied).

TCRdb re-derived calls from the reads in MiXCR, one entry per CDR3 protein. The data show around 750,000 distinct CDR3 sequences, 30% to 35% seen once. The CDR3 sequence is 15 residues long. Germline V CDR1 and CDR2: SNHLY, FYNNEI. This clonotype was observed a few times. Its antigen remains unknown. The germline gene is not matched at one end of the junction; a read error may be the cause. V usage is TRBV2 and J usage is TRBJ1-5; tentatively, D is TRBD1 (6 bases). The source material was cultured CD8+ T cells from PBMCs, sampled from culture after CMV antigen stimulation. The source is a human donor in good health (CMV status not recorded). Some clones in this sample may be carry-over from other donors' samples. CDR3 residues: CASREGTHSNQPQHF. The CDR3 region has the DNA TGTGCCAGCAGAGAAGGGACACATAGCAATCAGCCCCAGCATTTT.